The clone carrying this TCR beta chain was seen more than once but under ten times. Its specificity is not known. The record originates from a study of blood T cells in healthy people across ages. Study details: About one barcoded beta molecule per two T cells was captured by template switching. Study-wide points: Naive T cell percentage by flow cytometry tracked strongly with beta diversity.

Using a J-beta primer mix together with a sample-barcoded 5' primer, a second PCR was run for roughly 6 to 12 cycles. TCRdb re-analysed the 5' RACE reads in MiXCR, keeping a single row per CDR3 protein. The sample records about 680,000 distinct CDR3 sequences, about 52% being singletons. V was trimmed by 3 bases and J by 6 bases, leaving 12 bases between them. CDR3 length: 14 amino acids. In germline, CDR1 is SGHTA, CDR2 FQGNSA. Sample donors were healthy Caucasian individuals that came from Russia, aged roughly 6 to 100. V is TRBV7-2 and J is TRBJ2-1; tentative D call: TRBD2 (6 bases). Sequencing input: blood. The TCR originated in a woman aged 60-75 years in good health. The CDR3 coding sequence is TGTGCCAGCAGCTTCATCGGCGGGACCAATGAGCAGTTCTTC. Translated, it gives CASSFIGGTNEQFF.